One sample yielded the 6 T cell receptor beta chains listed below, sequenced in a study of T cells in Graves' hyperthyroidism and ophthalmopathy. Amplification yielded TCR beta CDR3 regions, with RNA transcripts as the source. HTBI primers drove first-round RT-PCR of the TCR CDR3. TCRdb itself ran the multiplex PCR reads through MiXCR, one entry per CDR3 protein. The sample consists of 400,000 or so distinct CDR3 sequences, over 12% of them appearing once. Sample: blood. The receptors come from a middle-aged man with Graves' ophthalmopathy.

This chain connects TRBV7-9 to TRBJ2-7; 10 positions agree with TRBD2. Looked up from germline, CDR1 is SEHNR and CDR2 is FQNEAQ (reference sequence). The CDR3 contains 14 residues. V shed 5 bases and J 8 bases; nucleotides not matched to a gene: 9. The CDR3 region is CASSLGASGSQQYF. DNA for the CDR3: TGTGCCAGCAGCCTGGGGGCTAGCGGGAGTCAGCAGTACTTC.

J is TRBJ2-1 and V is TRBV19; the D gene is possibly TRBD2 (6 bases). In germline, CDR1 is LNHDA, CDR2 SQIVND (reference sequence). The CDR3 totals 14 residues. Trimming removed 7 bases from V and 6 bases from J, with 16 bases in between. CDR3 nucleotide sequence: TGTGCCAGTACGGAAACCGGACTAATCAATGAGCAGTTCTTC. Protein product: CASTETGLINEQFF.

This clonotype was observed many times. The rearrangement uses TRBV3-1 and TRBJ2-1, with TRBD2 matching 9 bases. Germline CDR1 LGHDT, CDR2 YNNKEL (reference sequence). The length of the CDR3 is 16 residues. V trimming: 4 bases; J trimming: 5 bases; junction bases outside the gene matches: 9. The DNA for the CDR3 is TGTGCCAGCAGCCTTATGATGCGGGAGGGCCACAATGAGCAGTTCTTC. It is translated as CASSLMMREGHNEQFF.

The sample holds many counts of this clonotype. V and J are TRBV28 and TRBJ1-1; D possibly corresponds to TRBD1 (5 bases). The V end lost 5 bases, the J end lost 5 bases, and 27 bases lay between the germline ends. The CDR3 spans 18 residues. Germline lookup yields CDR1 MDHEN and CDR2 SYDVKM. The CDR3 coding sequence is TGTGCCAGCAGTCTTTACGCCAGACGACAGTTTCTGGCGACTGAAGCTTTCTTT. This encodes CASSLYARRQFLATEAFF.

This clonotype was seen repeatedly, ten times or more. The V and J genes are TRBV28 and TRBJ1-5, with D maybe TRBD1 (5 bases). The CDR3 runs 14 residues. V was cut by 8 bases and J by 5 bases, with 16 bases left in between. The germline V gene has CDR1 MDHEN and CDR2 SYDVKM. The CDR3 DNA reads TGTGCCAGCGAGTGGGGGTCCCGCTATCAGCCCCAGCATTTT. Translating gives CASEWGSRYQPQHF.

This clonotype was counted at least ten times. The rearrangement uses TRBV20-1 and TRBJ2-1; D is unresolved. With 2 bases removed from V and 2 bases from J, the gap between germline ends came to 7 bases. The CDR3 length is 13 residues. Germline V gives CDR1 DFQATT, CDR2 SNEGSKA (reference sequence). The CDR3 is CSARPDAYNEQFF. The CDR3 region has the DNA TGCAGTGCTAGACCGGACGCCTACAATGAGCAGTTCTTC.